The following is a T cell receptor (beta chain) sequence with its context. As yet, its antigen is unknown. A much larger clone sits a single nucleotide away, making a read error possible. TCRdb reprocessed the reads via MiXCR and lists one record per CDR3 protein. The table records about 920,000 distinct CDR3 sequences, approximately 30% of them present only once. The data were obtained in a study of T cell repertoires in cytomegalovirus infection. As for the study in general: Public TCR beta signatures were indicative of both CMV infection and a matching HLA type.

The CDR3 is made up of 15 amino acids. The V gene's germline CDR1 is SGHVS and CDR2 FQNEAQ. Study-level points and caveats: HLA-C-restricted, CMV-specific TCR beta clonotypes were dominant ex vivo. Accumulated public TCR beta family frequency recognized individuals carrying CMV together with the relevant HLA.

Here the sequenced sample was cultured CD8+ T cells from PBMCs, taken from culture after CMV antigen stimulation. The chain employs TRBV7-8 and TRBJ2-1; D is possibly TRBD1 (5 bases). The J call is in doubt because the DNA end fits TRBJ2-7 better. The TCR comes from a human donor in good health (CMV status not recorded). Some clones in this sample may be carry-over from other donors' samples. The CDR3 loop reads CASILSGAPYNEQYF. The CDR3 DNA reads as TGTGCCAGCATCCTAAGTGGGGCTCCCTACAATGAGCAGTACTTC.